The 21 T cell receptor beta chains given below trace back to one sample, sequenced in a study of T cell changes during pregnancy in multiple sclerosis. The method was immunoSEQ multiplex PCR; TCRdb's version includes in-frame clones alone and lacks a portion of them. The table includes roughly 70,000 clones, less than 90% detected once. Source: peripheral blood, taken before pregnancy. These TCRs come from a female donor with multiple sclerosis, enrolled in a pregnancy study.

The gene calls are TRBV18 and TRBJ1-3; no reliable D call. Trimming left V 3 bases short and J 0 bases short, with 12 bases between. The CDR3 extends over 16 amino acids. Germline assignment: CDR1 KGHSH and CDR2 LQKENI. The DNA of the CDR3 is TGTGCCAGCTCACCCATCTCGACATCCTCTGGAAACACCATATATTTT. It translates to CASSPISTSSGNTIYF.

This chain uses TRBV2 with TRBJ1-2; 7 positions agree with TRBD1. The CDR3 is 14 residues long. Germline V CDR1 and CDR2: SNHLY, FYNNEI. V shed 6 bases, J shed 5 bases, and the junction held 9 bases outside the gene matches. This chain's CDR3 is CASSPGQDAYGYTF. In DNA, the CDR3 is TGTGCCAGCAGCCCTGGACAGGACGCTTATGGCTACACCTTC.

V and J are TRBV19 and TRBJ2-3; 15 bases align to TRBD2. Germline CDR1 and CDR2: LNHDA and SQIVND (reference sequence). Trimming removed 5 bases from V and 6 bases from J; junction bases left unmatched: 21. CDR3 length: 21 residues. In nucleotides, the CDR3 is TGTGCCAGTAGTTACTCACCCCTCAGGACTAGCGGGGGGGCCGGTGGTGATACGCAGTATTTT. As protein: CASSYSPLRTSGGAGGDTQYF. Based on the CDR3 plus reference TRBV19 and TRBJ2-3, the full variable domain is DGGITQSPKYLFRKEGQNVTLSCEQNLNHDAMYWYRQDPGQGLRLIYYSQIVNDFQKGDIAEGYSVSREKKESFPLTVTSAQKNPTAFYLCASSYSPLRTSGGAGGDTQYFGPGTRLTVL.

The sample holds many counts of this clone. The chain uses TRBV7-9 and TRBJ1-2; possible D gene TRBD1, 6 bases. CDR1 SEHNR and CDR2 FQNEAQ come from the germline V gene (reference sequence). The CDR3 runs to 15 residues. Trimming pared 3 bases from V and 4 bases from J, leaving 15 bases between. The CDR3 nucleotides are TGTGCCAGCAGCTTGAGGACAGTTTTTCTCTATGGCTACACCTTC. It yields the protein CASSLRTVFLYGYTF.

Written as DNA, the CDR3 is TGTGCCAGCAGTGAATCGCTAGGGGGTGGCTACACCTTC. It translates to CASSESLGGGYTF. V usage is TRBV25-1 and J usage is TRBJ1-2; a weak D match, TRBD1 (6 bases). V shed 1 base and J shed 7 bases, with 10 bases lying between them. From germline, CDR1 is MGHDK and CDR2 SYGVNS. The CDR3 loop spans 13 amino acids.

The chain recombines TRBV2 with TRBJ1-5, with unresolved D. The CDR3 loop spans 13 amino acids. Germline CDR1 and CDR2: SNHLY and FYNNEI. V lost 4 bases to trimming and J lost 6 bases, with 10 bases between them. The CDR3 sequence is CASSVGTGQPQHF. The DNA for the CDR3 is TGTGCCAGCAGTGTTGGTACGGGTCAGCCCCAGCATTTT. The full variable domain, its missing parts supplied by reference TRBV2 and TRBJ1-5, is EPEVTQTPSHQVTQMGQEVILRCVPISNHLYFYWYRQILGQKVEFLVSFYNNEISEKSEIFDDQFSVERPDGSNFTLKIRSTKLEDSAMYFCASSVGTGQPQHFGDGTRLSIL.

This chain joins TRBV10-3 and TRBJ1-5; 7 positions agree with TRBD1. V shed 8 bases, J shed 0 bases, and the junction held 7 bases outside the gene matches. The V gene's germline CDR1 is ENHRY and CDR2 SYGVKD. The CDR3 spans 15 residues. As DNA, the CDR3 is TGTGCCATCGGGACCGGGACAGATAGCAATCAGCCCCAGCATTTT. Translated, it gives CAIGTGTDSNQPQHF.

The genes are TRBV2 and TRBJ1-5, with 7 bases that match TRBD1. V lost 6 bases to trimming and J lost 7 bases; unmatched junction nucleotides: 9. Germline CDR1 is SNHLY and CDR2 is FYNNEI. CDR3 length equals 14 residues. The chain's CDR3 is CASSDDRVGQPQHF. As DNA, the CDR3 is TGTGCCAGCAGCGATGACAGGGTAGGACAGCCCCAGCATTTT.

The chain recombines TRBV19 with TRBJ1-5, with TRBD1 matching 9 bases. This CDR3 has 14 amino acids. Germline V CDR1 and CDR2: LNHDA, SQIVND (reference sequence). Losses at the gene ends were 6 bases for V and 4 bases for J; bases not matched to a gene: 4. CDR3 nucleotide sequence: TGTGCCAGTAGGCTCGGACAGGGGAATCAGCCCCAGCATTTT. Encoded protein: CASRLGQGNQPQHF.

This chain connects TRBV6-1 to TRBJ1-3; TRBD1 is a possible D gene (5 bases). The V gene lost 4 bases and the J gene lost 0 bases, with 16 bases spanning the gap. The germline V gene encodes CDR1 MNHNS and CDR2 SASEGT. The CDR3 covers 17 residues. The DNA for the CDR3 is TGTGCCAGCAGTGGGGGTCACAGGCTCCACTCTGGAAACACCATATATTTT. Encoded protein: CASSGGHRLHSGNTIYF.

The gene calls are TRBV6-5 and TRBJ1-2, with 8 bases lining up with TRBD1. The CDR3 has 14 residues. The germline gives CDR1 MNHEY, CDR2 SVGAGI. With 2 bases clipped from V and 5 bases from J, the junction kept 4 bases outside the gene matches. Here the CDR3 DNA reads TGTGCCAGCAGTTACGCGACAGGGGCTTATGGCTACACCTTC. This sequence encodes CASSYATGAYGYTF.

The chain links TRBV25-1 to TRBJ2-7; 7 bases map to TRBD1. V shed 7 bases, J shed 3 bases, and the junction held 9 bases outside the gene matches. The CDR3 has 14 amino acids. Germline CDR1 reads MGHDK; CDR2 reads SYGVNS. The CDR3 sequence is CASTSERQGYEQYF. The DNA of the CDR3 is TGTGCCAGCACCTCGGAAAGACAGGGCTACGAGCAGTACTTC.

This clone was seen only a few times. V and J are TRBV6-5 and TRBJ1-1, with D unclear. The CDR3 has 13 residues. Per the germline V gene, CDR1 is MNHEY and CDR2 is SVGAGI. Between the trimmed V and J ends, which lost 0 bases and 9 bases, there was a span of 11 bases. CDR3 amino acids: CASSYSVRGKAFF. In DNA, the CDR3 is TGTGCCAGCAGTTACTCAGTCCGCGGTAAAGCTTTCTTT.

The chain couples TRBV7-9 to TRBJ2-5, with 7 positions matching TRBD2. The CDR3 contains 15 residues. Per germline, CDR1 SEHNR and CDR2 FQNEAQ (reference sequence). Trimming at V came to 5 bases and at J to 5 bases, leaving 11 bases not matched to a gene. In DNA, the CDR3 is TGTGCCAGCAGCGGTGGGGGACTAAAGGAGGAGACCCAGTACTTC. Encoded protein: CASSGGGLKEETQYF. Based on the CDR3 plus reference TRBV7-9 and TRBJ2-5, the full variable domain is DTGVSQNPRHKITKRGQNVTFRCDPISEHNRLYWYRQTLGQGPEFLTYFQNEAQLEKSRLLSDRFSAERPKGSFSTLEIQRTEQGDSAMYLCASSGGGLKEETQYFGPGTRLLVL.

This chain links TRBV10-2 with TRBJ2-3, with 12 bases that match TRBD2. CDR3 length: 17 amino acids. The J segment lost 2 bases and the V segment lost 4 bases, leaving 7 bases of the junction unmatched. Germline V gene data show CDR1 as WSHSY and CDR2 as SAAADI. The CDR3 DNA sequence: TGCGCCAGCAGTGCCAGACTAGCGGGGGACATCACAGATACGCAGTATTTT. As protein: CASSARLAGDITDTQYF.

The chain has TRBV18 and TRBJ2-7, with 7 bases matching TRBD1. CDR1 and CDR2 from the germline V gene are KGHSH and LQKENI. This CDR3 has 13 residues. Trimming at V came to 3 bases and at J to 3 bases, leaving 2 bases not matched to a gene. DNA for the CDR3: TGTGCCAGCTCACCTGCAGGGGGCTACGAGCAGTACTTC. Translated, it gives CASSPAGGYEQYF.

The chain recombines TRBV6-5 with TRBJ2-7; maybe TRBD1 (5 bases). The CDR3 consists of 16 residues. CDR1 and CDR2 (germline): MNHEY, SVGAGI. Trimming left V 0 bases short and J 3 bases short, with 15 bases between. CDR3 in amino acids: CASSYSRIGAVYEQYF. In DNA, the CDR3 is TGTGCCAGCAGTTACTCGAGGATAGGGGCGGTCTACGAGCAGTACTTC.

CDR3 DNA: TGTGCCTGGAGTGTACAGGATAATTCACCCCTCCACTTT. Its translation: CAWSVQDNSPLHF. The chain carries TRBV30 and TRBJ1-6, with D possibly being TRBD1 (5 bases). The V end lost 0 bases, the J end lost 5 bases, and 5 bases lay between the germline ends. Germline-derived CDR1 and CDR2 are GTSNPN and SVGIG (reference sequence). This CDR3 region has 13 residues. Variable domain in full (rest from reference TRBV30 and TRBJ1-6): SQTIHQWPATLVQPVGSPLSLECTVEGTSNPNLYWYRQAAGRGLQLLFYSVGIGQISSEVPQNLSASRPQDRQFILSSKKLLLSDSGFYLCAWSVQDNSPLHFGNGTRLTVT.

The chain carries TRBV30 and TRBJ1-5; possibly TRBD1 for D (5 bases). V was shortened by 3 bases and J by 0 bases, with 12 bases between the two germline ends. Germline assignment: CDR1 GTSNPN and CDR2 SVGIG (reference sequence). The CDR3 length is 15 residues. The CDR3 bases are TGTGCCTGGAGCGTCGCGGGGGATAGCAATCAGCCCCAGCATTTT. Protein sequence: CAWSVAGDSNQPQHF.

V gene TRBV7-9 combines with J gene TRBJ1-1, with unresolved D. Germline loops: CDR1 SEHNR, CDR2 FQNEAQ (reference sequence). CDR3 length equals 15 residues. Trimming removed 3 bases at V and 2 bases at J, with 13 bases between. CDR3: CASSFPGDDNTEAFF. The CDR3 DNA reads as TGTGCCAGCAGCTTCCCCGGAGATGACAACACTGAAGCTTTCTTT.

In its sample, this clone was seen once. The chain has TRBV5-6 and TRBJ2-5; 11 bases line up with TRBD2. The germline CDR1 and CDR2 sequences are SGHDT and YYEEEE. V trimming: 5 bases; J trimming: 4 bases; junction bases outside the gene matches: 4. CDR3 length equals 14 residues. Here the CDR3 reads CASRIAGGTETQYF. CDR3 DNA sequence: TGTGCCAGCAGGATAGCGGGGGGGACAGAGACCCAGTACTTC.